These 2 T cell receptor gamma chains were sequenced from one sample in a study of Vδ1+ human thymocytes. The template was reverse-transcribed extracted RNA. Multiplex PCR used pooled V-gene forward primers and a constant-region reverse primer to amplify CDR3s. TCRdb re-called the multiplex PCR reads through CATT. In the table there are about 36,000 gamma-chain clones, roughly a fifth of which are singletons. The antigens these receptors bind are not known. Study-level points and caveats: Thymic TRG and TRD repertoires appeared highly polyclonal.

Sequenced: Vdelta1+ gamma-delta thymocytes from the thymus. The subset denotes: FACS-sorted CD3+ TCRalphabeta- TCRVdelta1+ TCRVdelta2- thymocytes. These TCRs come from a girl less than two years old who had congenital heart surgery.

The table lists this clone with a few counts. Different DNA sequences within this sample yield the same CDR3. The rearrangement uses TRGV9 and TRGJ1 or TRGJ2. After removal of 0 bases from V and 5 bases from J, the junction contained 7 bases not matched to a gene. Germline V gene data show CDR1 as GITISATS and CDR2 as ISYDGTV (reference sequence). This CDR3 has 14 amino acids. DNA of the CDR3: TGTGCCTTGTGGGAGGTGCAGGTAGATTATAAGAAACTCTTT. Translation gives CALWEVQVDYKKLF.

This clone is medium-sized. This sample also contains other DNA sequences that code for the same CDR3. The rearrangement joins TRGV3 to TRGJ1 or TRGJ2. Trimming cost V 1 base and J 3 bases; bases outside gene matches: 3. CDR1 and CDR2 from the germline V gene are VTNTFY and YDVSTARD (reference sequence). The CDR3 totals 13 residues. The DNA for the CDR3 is TGTGCCACCTGGGACAGACCTTATTATAAGAAACTCTTT. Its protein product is CATWDRPYYKKLF.